The clone carrying this T cell receptor beta chain was recorded at least ten times. Antigen unknown. The record originates from a study of spatial heterogeneity in lung cancer. About the research overall: Among detected sequences, beta-chain ones consistently exceeded alpha-chain ones in number. In raw reads, more than 8.5 appearances on average were recorded for each unique TCR and UMI combination. Study findings and constraints: Blood showed ubiquitous tumor TCRs more often at resection than at routine follow-up.

The CDR3 sequence is 14 residues long. V lost 7 bases to trimming and J lost 4 bases; unmatched junction nucleotides: 10. Germline CDR1 reads MNHEY; CDR2 reads SMNVEV (reference sequence). TCRdb reanalysed the 5' RACE reads using MiXCR and keeps one entry per CDR3 protein. The table has just under 95,000 distinct CDR3 sequences, approximately 12% seen once. Described time point: sample taken at primary tumor resection. The input for sequencing was PBMCs, taken at surgery. The clonotype originates from a male donor with early-stage non-small cell lung cancer. This chain joins TRBV27 and TRBJ2-7; 7 bases line up with TRBD1. The CDR3 spells CASTPDRAAYEQYF. In DNA, the CDR3 is TGTGCCAGCACTCCCGACAGGGCGGCGTACGAGCAGTACTTC.